This T cell receptor (beta chain) came from a study of cytomegalovirus exposure and HLA in healthy donors. Regarding the study as a whole: Presence/absence analyses assumed roughly uniform sequencing depth across donors, which may not hold. Within a later analysis, the majority of CMV-associated TCR beta chains appeared HLA-restricted.

A remark on this clone: Its antigen is not identified.

Germline V gives CDR1 SGHAT, CDR2 FQNNGV. With 0 bases removed from V and 2 bases from J, the gap between germline ends came to 7 bases. CDR3 length: 14 amino acids. With 60 Vbeta and 13 Jbeta primers, the PCR was carried out. How the authors handled the data: Per a later analysis, the number of unique TCR beta chains was roughly 83 million, of which about 10 million were shared. Repertoires were generated with immunoSEQ multiplex PCR, while TCRdb's copy carries only in-frame clones and drops some. For V, J and clone size, that table is used; D and trimming come from the DNA. In total, the table holds 200,000 to 250,000 clones.

V and J are TRBV11-2 and TRBJ1-2; D gene unclear. Sequencing input: PBMCs. The receptor was derived from a woman in her twenties or thirties in good health and CMV-seropositive. CDR3 DNA sequence: TGTGCCAGCAGCTTAGATGCTGGCAACTATGGCTACACCTTC. Translation: CASSLDAGNYGYTF.